The clone carrying this T cell receptor (beta chain) appeared once. Its antigen is undetermined. The data were taken from a study of shared clonotypes between healthy human individuals. Study-wide context: CD8 memory received one plate per donor, CD8 naive two, CD4 memory three and CD4 naive three. The study, taken as a whole, reports: The four-donor shared clonotypes exceeded non-shared clonotypes in generation probability, with non-shared ones scoring lower.

Naive CD8 cells lacked CD45RO and underwent positive selection for CCR7, leaving out terminally differentiated effector memory CD45RA+ cells. Only in-frame clones appear in the TCRdb table, and some are missing; sequencing was by immunoSEQ multiplex PCR. There are around 600,000 clones in the sample; about 95% occur only once, and over 0.1% lies in the top ten. Sequences were obtained from naive CD8+ T cells sorted from blood. This TCR came from a woman in her twenties or thirties in good health.

DNA of the CDR3: TGCGCCAGCAGCTGGGACCCAGGGTACGAGCAGTACTTC. Amino acid sequence: CASSWDPGYEQYF. The chain joins TRBV5-1 to TRBJ2-5; either TRBD1 or TRBD2 may supply D (5 bases each). The DNA end is a closer match to TRBJ2-7, so the J assignment may be wrong. CDR1 and CDR2 from the germline V gene are SGHRS and YFSETQ. This CDR3 comprises 13 residues.